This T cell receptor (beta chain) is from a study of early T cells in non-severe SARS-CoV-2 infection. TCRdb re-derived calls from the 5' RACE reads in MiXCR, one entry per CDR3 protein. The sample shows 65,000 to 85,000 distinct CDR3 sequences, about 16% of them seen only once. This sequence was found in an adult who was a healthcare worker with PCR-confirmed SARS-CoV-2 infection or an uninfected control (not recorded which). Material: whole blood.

This chain's CDR3 is CASSRDRVSSYEQYF. For the CDR3, the DNA is TGTGCCAGCAGCCGGGACAGGGTAAGCTCCTACGAGCAGTACTTC. The chain links TRBV12-3 or TRBV12-4 to TRBJ2-7; 9 bases fit TRBD1. The CDR3 contains 15 residues. J was trimmed by 0 bases and V by 6 bases; bases with no gene match: 6.